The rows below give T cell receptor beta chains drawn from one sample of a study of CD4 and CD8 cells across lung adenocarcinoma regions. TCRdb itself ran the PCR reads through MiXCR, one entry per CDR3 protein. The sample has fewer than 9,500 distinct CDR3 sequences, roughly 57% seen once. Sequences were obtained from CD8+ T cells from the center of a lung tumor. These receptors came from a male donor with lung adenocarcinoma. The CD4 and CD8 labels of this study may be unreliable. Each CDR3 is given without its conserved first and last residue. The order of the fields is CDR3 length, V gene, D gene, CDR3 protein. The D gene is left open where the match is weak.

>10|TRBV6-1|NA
ASRDLWDTQY
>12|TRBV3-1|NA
ASAEDRSSYEQY
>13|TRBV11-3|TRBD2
ASSPGGTGANVLT
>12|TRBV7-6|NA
TSSPTEIQETQF
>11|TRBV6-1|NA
ASKISTTDTQY
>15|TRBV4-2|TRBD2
ASSHDKTSGGTYEQY
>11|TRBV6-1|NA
ASSDSHFETQY
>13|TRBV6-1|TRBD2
ASSAKLAGVNGQF
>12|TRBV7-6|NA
ASSWGGKNEKLF
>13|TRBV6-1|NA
ASSARGGAWNEQF
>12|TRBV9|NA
ASSVEPSNTEAF
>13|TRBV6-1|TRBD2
ASRFSGSSYNEQF
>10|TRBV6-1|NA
ASATGQREQF
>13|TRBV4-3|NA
ASSQARGDQETQY
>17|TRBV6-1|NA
ASSEGSGAGALNTGELF
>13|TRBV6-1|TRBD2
ASSEETSGIWEQF
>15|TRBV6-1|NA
ASSERPNRGRYNEQF
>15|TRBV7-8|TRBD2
ASSLLAGGLSYNEQY
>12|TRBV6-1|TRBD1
ASTGTGYETEAF
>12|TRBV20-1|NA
SAPWRAHTDTQY
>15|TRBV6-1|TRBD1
ASSVGRGQGVTGELF
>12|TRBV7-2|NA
ASSPYGVWETQY
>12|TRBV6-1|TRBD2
ASSVAGGKDTQY
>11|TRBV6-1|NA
ASSEQGQETQY
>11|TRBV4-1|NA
ASSLRAKNMQY
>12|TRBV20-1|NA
SASTMTAQETQY
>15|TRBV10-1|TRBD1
ASSESGQASSGNTIY
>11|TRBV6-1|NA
ASRGWTAYGYT
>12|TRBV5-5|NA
ASSTGPSFWELF
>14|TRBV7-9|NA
ASSPPFPGLGETQY
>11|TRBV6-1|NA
ASGLVAAYEQY
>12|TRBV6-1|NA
ASSEYRVGETQY
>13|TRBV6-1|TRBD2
ASSDGRALVETQY
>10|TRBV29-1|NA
SAAGLGDTQY
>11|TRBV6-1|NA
ASRRNEANEQY
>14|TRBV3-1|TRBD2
ASSSRDYPSSYEQY
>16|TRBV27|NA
ASSRSGRIGWSYNEQF
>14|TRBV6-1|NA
ASAGGGGRGQETQY
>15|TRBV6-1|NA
ASGKRASFSGANVLT
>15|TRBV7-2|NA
ASSSRGGQRVSGEQF
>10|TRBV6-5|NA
ASSSTERGYT
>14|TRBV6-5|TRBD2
ASSPLSGGAREEQF
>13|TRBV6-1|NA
ARGEVGRHLDTQY
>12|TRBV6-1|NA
ASGGASSYNEQF
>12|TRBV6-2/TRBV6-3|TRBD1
ASRQGRSNEKLF
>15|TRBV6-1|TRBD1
ASSLAPWTGENYEQY
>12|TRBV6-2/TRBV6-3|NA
ASSYQLLVDTQY
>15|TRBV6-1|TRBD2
ASWGPSPAGGGNEQF
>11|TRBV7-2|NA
ATGLCATDIQY
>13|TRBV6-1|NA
ASRGRGGRVNEQF